What follows is one T cell receptor (beta chain) and its context. Its antigen is currently unknown. The length of the CDR3 is 14 residues. V gave up 5 bases and J gave up 0 bases; unmatched junction bases: 5. Germline V gene lookup returns CDR1 SQVTM and CDR2 ANQGSEA. Method: immunoSEQ multiplex PCR; TCRdb's copy keeps in-frame clones and lacks some. The sample comprises approximately 640,000 clones, 72% of which are singletons, and approximately 1.8% rests with the top ten. The record originates from a study of shared clonotypes between healthy human individuals. Regarding the study as a whole: Roughly 5.3% of naive CD4 clonotypes were common to a few donors.

The receptor comes from a woman younger than 45 in good health. The sequencing input was memory CD4+ T cells sorted from blood. Subset specified: CD45RA-negative fraction. This rearrangement joins TRBV29-1 to TRBJ2-3; 7 bases line up with TRBD2. The CDR3 nucleotides read TGCAGCGTTCGCCCTAGCGGAAGCACAGATACGCAGTATTTT. Translation gives CSVRPSGSTDTQYF.